These 5 T cell receptor beta chains were sequenced from one sample in a study of identical twins. Each CDR3 protein gets one entry after TCRdb re-called the 5' RACE reads with MiXCR. Among some 190,000 distinct CDR3 sequences listed, approximately 16% were seen once. These same records also appear under a second study, on T cells expressing NK-cell markers.

The sample taken for sequencing was CD8+ T cells sorted from blood. These TCRs come from a woman under 30 in good health.

The chain uses TRBV16 and TRBJ2-5; 9 bases are shared with TRBD1. Losses at the gene ends were 2 bases for V and 1 base for J; bases not matched to a gene: 2. CDR3 size: 15 residues. In germline, CDR1 is KGHSY, CDR2 FQNENV. The DNA for the CDR3 is TGTGCCAGCAGCCAAGGGGACAGGGCCCAAGAGACCCAGTACTTC. This codes for CASSQGDRAQETQYF.

The chain joins TRBV27 to TRBJ1-1, with D unclear. CDR3 size: 16 residues. Germline V gene lookup returns CDR1 MNHEY and CDR2 SMNVEV (reference sequence). V lost 6 bases to trimming and J lost 0 bases, with 17 bases between them. CDR3 region: CASREGLGPMNTEAFF. Here the CDR3 DNA reads TGTGCCAGCAGGGAGGGATTAGGACCTATGAACACTGAAGCTTTCTTT.

This clonotype occurred a few times. The chain joins TRBV20-1 to TRBJ2-7, with D unresolved. The V gene's germline CDR1 is DFQATT and CDR2 SNEGSKA (reference sequence). Deletions cut 1 base from V and 1 base from J, with 5 bases between. The CDR3 runs to 12 residues. The CDR3: CSARGPSYEQYF. The DNA of the CDR3 is TGCAGTGCTAGAGGACCGTCCTACGAGCAGTACTTC.

The J gene is TRBJ2-7, the V gene TRBV12-3 or TRBV12-4; D is unresolved. V was pared by 8 bases and J by 0 bases, with 17 bases between. The CDR3 length is 15 residues. CDR3 coding DNA: TGTGCCAGCCCAGGTTCTGGCTGTGACTCCTACGAGCAGTACTTC. Protein: CASPGSGCDSYEQYF.

This clonotype was found a few times. The chain is built from TRBV15 and TRBJ1-5; a possible D gene is TRBD1 (5 bases). The CDR3 runs 15 residues. Germline V gene lookup returns CDR1 LNHNV and CDR2 YYDKDF (reference sequence). Trimming left V 1 base short and J 4 bases short, with 11 bases between. The DNA for the CDR3 is TGTGCCACCAGCAGAGCCCCAGGGCTTAATCAGCCCCAGCATTTT. Protein: CATSRAPGLNQPQHF. The whole variable domain, filled in from reference TRBV15 and TRBJ1-5, reads DAMVIQNPRYQVTQFGKPVTLSCSQTLNHNVMYWYQQKSSQAPKLLFHYYDKDFNNEADTPDNFQSRRPNTSFCFLDIRSPGLGDTAMYLCATSRAPGLNQPQHFGDGTRLSIL.